This is a list of T cell receptor beta chains from one sample in a study of T cells in tuberculosis. Sequencing was performed with immunoSEQ multiplex PCR; in TCRdb, only in-frame clones are kept and a portion is missing. Here the sample spans about 30,000 clones, over 95% being singletons. The sequenced sample was PBMCs. The receptors come from a donor between 10 and 35 years old with latent tuberculosis or without tuberculosis infection. The CDR3 runs from the conserved cysteine through the conserved F or W. A D gene is named only where the DNA matches it firmly. Clone sizes are given selectively: once, few, many, or a class where the clone is expanded.

J: TRBJ1-4; D: TRBD1; V: TRBV7-9; size: -; CDR3: CASSFVTGDEKLFF; DNA: TGTGCCAGCAGCTTCGTAACAGGGGACGAAAAACTGTTTTTT
J: TRBJ2-2; D: TRBD2; V: TRBV4-3; size: -; CDR3: CASSLSSGGAAGELFF; DNA: TGCGCCAGCAGCCTTTCTAGCGGGGGGGCCGCCGGGGAGCTGTTTTTT
J: TRBJ1-5; D: -; V: TRBV7-8; size: -; CDR3: CASRVLGDSNQPQHF; DNA: TGTGCCAGCAGAGTCCTAGGGGATAGCAATCAGCCCCAGCATTTT
J: TRBJ2-5; D: -; V: TRBV18; size: -; CDR3: CASSPSARVETQYF; DNA: TGTGCCAGCTCACCCAGCGCACGGGTAGAGACCCAGTACTTC
J: TRBJ2-7; D: TRBD2; V: TRBV4-2; size: -; CDR3: CASSQGEGTSGIPYEQYF; DNA: TGTGCCAGCAGCCAAGGAGAGGGGACTAGCGGGATACCCTACGAGCAGTACTTC
J: TRBJ2-3; D: TRBD2; V: TRBV7-3; size: -; CDR3: CASSLIGGRGDTQYF; DNA: TGTGCCAGCAGCTTAATTGGCGGGAGAGGAGATACGCAGTATTTT
J: TRBJ1-3; D: TRBD1; V: TRBV2; size: few; CDR3: CASSTGGTGNTIYF; DNA: TGTGCCAGCAGTACAGGGGGCACTGGAAACACCATATATTTT
J: TRBJ2-1; D: TRBD2; V: TRBV5-4; size: -; CDR3: CASSHGLAGGNEQFF; DNA: TGTGCCAGCAGCCATGGACTAGCGGGAGGAAATGAGCAGTTCTTC
J: TRBJ2-1; D: TRBD2; V: TRBV7-7; size: -; CDR3: CASSLGLAGGDNEQFF; DNA: TGTGCCAGCAGCTTAGGACTAGCGGGGGGAGATAATGAGCAGTTCTTC
J: TRBJ2-3; D: TRBD2; V: TRBV11-2; size: -; CDR3: CASSLGTSWSTDTQYF; DNA: TGTGCCAGCAGCTTGGGGACTAGCTGGTCCACAGATACGCAGTATTTT
J: TRBJ1-6; D: -; V: TRBV4-1; size: -; CDR3: CASRGENSPLHF; DNA: TGCGCCAGTCGGGGGGAGAATTCACCCCTCCACTTT
J: TRBJ2-5; D: -; V: TRBV5-1; size: -; CDR3: CASSLTGQQETQYF; DNA: TGCGCCAGCAGCTTGACAGGGCAGCAAGAGACCCAGTACTTC
J: TRBJ1-2; D: TRBD1; V: TRBV18; size: -; CDR3: CASSPPSDRGYGYTF; DNA: TGTGCCAGCTCACCCCCATCGGACAGGGGTTATGGCTACACCTTC
J: TRBJ1-6; D: -; V: TRBV5-1; size: -; CDR3: CASSPHIDNSPLHF; DNA: TGCGCCAGCAGCCCGCATATAGATAATTCACCCCTCCACTTT
J: TRBJ2-3; D: -; V: TRBV18; size: -; CDR3: CASSPPTLTDTQYF; DNA: TGTGCCAGCTCACCACCGACTCTCACAGATACGCAGTATTTT
J: TRBJ1-1; D: -; V: TRBV7-9; size: -; CDR3: CASSLFSTEAFF; DNA: TGTGCCAGCAGCTTATTCAGTACTGAAGCTTTCTTT
J: TRBJ2-1; D: -; V: TRBV25-1; size: -; CDR3: CASSESRQLGYNEQFF; DNA: TGTGCCAGCAGTGAATCCCGGCAGCTAGGCTACAATGAGCAGTTCTTC